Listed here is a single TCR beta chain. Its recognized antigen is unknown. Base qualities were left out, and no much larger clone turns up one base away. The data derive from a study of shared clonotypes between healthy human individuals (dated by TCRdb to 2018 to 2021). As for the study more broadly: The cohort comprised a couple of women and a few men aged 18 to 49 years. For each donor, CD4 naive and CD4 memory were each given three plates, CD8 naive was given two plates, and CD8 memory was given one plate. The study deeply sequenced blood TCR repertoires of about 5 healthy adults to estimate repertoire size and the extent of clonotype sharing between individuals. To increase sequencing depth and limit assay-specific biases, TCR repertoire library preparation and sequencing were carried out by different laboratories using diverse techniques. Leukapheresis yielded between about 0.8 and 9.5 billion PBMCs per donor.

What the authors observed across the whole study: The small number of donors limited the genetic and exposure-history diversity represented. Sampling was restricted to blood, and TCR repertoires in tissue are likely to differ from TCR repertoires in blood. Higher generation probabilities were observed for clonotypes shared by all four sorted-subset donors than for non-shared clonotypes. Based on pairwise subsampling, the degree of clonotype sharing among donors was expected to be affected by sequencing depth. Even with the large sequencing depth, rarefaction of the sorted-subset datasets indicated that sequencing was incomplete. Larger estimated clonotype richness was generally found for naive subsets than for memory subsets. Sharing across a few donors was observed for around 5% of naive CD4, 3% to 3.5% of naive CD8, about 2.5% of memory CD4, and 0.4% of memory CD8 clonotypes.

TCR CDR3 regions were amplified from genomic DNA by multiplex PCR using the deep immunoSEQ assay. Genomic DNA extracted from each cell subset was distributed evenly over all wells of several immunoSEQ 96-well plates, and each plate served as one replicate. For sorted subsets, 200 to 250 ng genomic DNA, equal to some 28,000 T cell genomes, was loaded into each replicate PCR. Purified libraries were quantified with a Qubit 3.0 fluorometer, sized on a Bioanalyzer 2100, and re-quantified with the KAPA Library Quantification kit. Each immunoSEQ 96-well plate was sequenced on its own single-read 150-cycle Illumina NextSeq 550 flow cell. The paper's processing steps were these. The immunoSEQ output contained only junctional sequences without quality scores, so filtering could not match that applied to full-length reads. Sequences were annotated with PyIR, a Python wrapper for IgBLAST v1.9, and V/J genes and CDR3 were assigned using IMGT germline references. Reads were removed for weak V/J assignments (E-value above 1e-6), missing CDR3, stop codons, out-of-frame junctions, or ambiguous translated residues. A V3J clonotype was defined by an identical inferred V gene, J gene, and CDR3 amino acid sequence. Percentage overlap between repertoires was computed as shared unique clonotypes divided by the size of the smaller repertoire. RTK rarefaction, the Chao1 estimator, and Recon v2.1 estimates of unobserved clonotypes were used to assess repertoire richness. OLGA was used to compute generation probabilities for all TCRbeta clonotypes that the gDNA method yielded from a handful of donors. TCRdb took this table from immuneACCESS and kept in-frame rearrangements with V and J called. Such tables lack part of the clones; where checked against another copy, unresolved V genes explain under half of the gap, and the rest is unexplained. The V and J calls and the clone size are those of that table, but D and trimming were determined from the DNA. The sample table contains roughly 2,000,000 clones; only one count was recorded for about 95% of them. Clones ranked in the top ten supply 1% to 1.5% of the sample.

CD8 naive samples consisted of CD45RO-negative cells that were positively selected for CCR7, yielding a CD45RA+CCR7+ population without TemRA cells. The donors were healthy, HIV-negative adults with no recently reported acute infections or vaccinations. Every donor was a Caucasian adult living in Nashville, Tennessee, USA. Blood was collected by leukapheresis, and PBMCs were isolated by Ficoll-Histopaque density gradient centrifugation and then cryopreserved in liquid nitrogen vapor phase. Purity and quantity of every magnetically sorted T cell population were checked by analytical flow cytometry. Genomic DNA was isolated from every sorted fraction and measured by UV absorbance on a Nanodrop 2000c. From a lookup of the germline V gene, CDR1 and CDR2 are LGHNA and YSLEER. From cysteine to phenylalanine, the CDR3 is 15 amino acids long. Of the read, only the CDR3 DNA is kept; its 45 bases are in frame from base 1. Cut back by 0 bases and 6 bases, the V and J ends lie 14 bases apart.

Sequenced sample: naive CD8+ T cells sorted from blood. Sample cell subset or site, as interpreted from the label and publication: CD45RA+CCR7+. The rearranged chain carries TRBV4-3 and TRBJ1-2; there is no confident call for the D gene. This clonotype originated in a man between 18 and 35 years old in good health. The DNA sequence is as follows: TGCGCCAGCAGCCAAGATCAGGCCTCCCCGGATGGCTACACCTTC. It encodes CASSQDQASPDGYTF.